A single sample is the source of the 25 T cell receptor beta chains below, sequenced in a study of patients and donors after allogeneic stem cell transplantation. TCRdb analysed the RT-PCR reads with MiXCR anew, one entry per CDR3 protein. The sample lists hundreds of thousands of distinct CDR3 sequences, about a sixth occurring once. Sequencing input: blood, either unsorted or a sorted T cell fraction (not recorded which). Source of these receptors: a human donor who was either an allogeneic HSCT recipient or a stem cell or donor lymphocyte infusion donor (not recorded which). It is not recorded whose cells these are; they may come from a transplant donor.

This chain connects TRBV4-3 to TRBJ2-1; 8 positions match TRBD1. V lost 0 bases and J lost 9; bases outside the gene matches: 4. This CDR3 is 14 amino acids long. Germline values: CDR1 LGHNA, CDR2 YSLEER. CDR3 amino acids: CASSQDRTGTEQFF. DNA for the CDR3: TGCGCCAGCAGCCAAGATAGGACAGGGACTGAGCAGTTCTTC.

This clonotype showed up just a few times. V usage is TRBV15 and J usage is TRBJ2-7, with TRBD1 matching 7 bases. Germline assignment: CDR1 LNHNV and CDR2 YYDKDF (reference sequence). J was trimmed by 9 bases and V by 2 bases; bases with no gene match: 4. CDR3 length: 12 amino acids. CDR3 sequence reads: CATSRNRGAQYF. The CDR3 region has the DNA TGTGCCACCAGCAGAAACAGGGGAGCGCAGTACTTC.

The genes are TRBV20-1 and TRBJ2-3; 9 bases line up with TRBD2. V dropped 5 bases and J dropped 3; count of bases not matched to a gene: 6. Germline-derived CDR1 and CDR2 are DFQATT and SNEGSKA (reference sequence). The CDR3 loop spans 14 amino acids. As DNA, the CDR3 is TGCAGTGCTTGCGGGGGGGCCGGAACAGATACGCAGTATTTT. This translates into CSACGGAGTDTQYF.

In this sample, this clonotype turned up many times. This chain joins TRBV29-1 and TRBJ2-2; tentatively, D is TRBD2 (6 bases). Trimming shortened V by 7 bases and J by 6 bases, and 12 bases separated the two germline ends. The germline V gene encodes CDR1 SQVTM and CDR2 ANQGSEA. The CDR3 loop spans 12 amino acids. The CDR3 here is CSAELAAGELFF. For the CDR3, the DNA is TGCAGCGCCGAACTAGCCGCCGGGGAGCTGTTTTTT.

This clonotype was recorded a few times. The chain combines TRBV11-2 with TRBJ1-1; 7 bases line up with TRBD1. Unmatched junction bases numbered 6, after V lost 5 bases and J lost 0 bases. The CDR3 is made up of 15 amino acids. Germline V gene lookup returns CDR1 SGHAT and CDR2 FQNNGV. The CDR3 coding sequence is TGTGCCAGCAGCCTAACAGGGGCCATGAACACTGAAGCTTTCTTT. Its protein product is CASSLTGAMNTEAFF.

This clonotype has only a few counts. The J gene is TRBJ1-2, the V gene TRBV18; no clear D gene. There are 13 residues in the CDR3. V lost 3 bases, J lost 6 bases, and 11 bases lay in between. From germline, CDR1 is KGHSH and CDR2 LQKENI. The CDR3 protein is CASSPVEHDGYTF. CDR3 DNA: TGTGCCAGCTCACCCGTAGAACACGATGGCTACACCTTC. Based on the CDR3 plus reference TRBV18 and TRBJ1-2, the full variable domain is NAGVMQNPRHLVRRRGQEARLRCSPMKGHSHVYWYRQLPEEGLKFMVYLQKENIIDESGMPKERFSAEFPKEGPSILRIQQVVRGDSAAYFCASSPVEHDGYTFGSGTRLTVV.

The chain recombines TRBV20-1 with TRBJ2-7; D is unresolved. V dropped 3 bases and J dropped 0 bases, with 6 bases sitting between them. Per the germline V gene, CDR1 is DFQATT and CDR2 is SNEGSKA (reference sequence). The CDR3 runs to 12 residues. This CDR3 reads CSARSSSYEQYF. The CDR3 DNA sequence: TGCAGTGCTAGGTCTAGCTCCTACGAGCAGTACTTC.

The V call is TRBV6-2 or TRBV6-3, the J call TRBJ1-1; D is uncertain. CDR3 length equals 13 residues. Per germline, CDR1 MNHEY and CDR2 SVGEGT. Trimming pared 0 bases from V and 6 bases from J, leaving 8 bases between. CDR3 in DNA: TGTGCCAGCAGTTACTCGCGGGTCGCTGAAGCTTTCTTT. This encodes CASSYSRVAEAFF.

The chain has TRBV5-1 and TRBJ2-2; TRBD1 might be the D (6 bases). Trimming pared 2 bases from V and 0 bases from J, leaving 14 bases between. CDR1 is SGHRS and CDR2 is YFSETQ in the germline V gene. This CDR3 region has 17 residues. CDR3 protein: CASSLRPDSANTGELFF. DNA for the CDR3: TGCGCCAGCAGCTTACGACCGGACAGCGCGAACACCGGGGAGCTGTTTTTT.

This clonotype was picked up a small number of times. This chain connects TRBV7-3 to TRBJ2-1; possibly TRBD2 for D (6 bases). CDR1 is SGHTA and CDR2 is FQGTGA in the germline V gene. This CDR3 spans 15 amino acids. V lost 1 base to trimming and J lost 10 bases, with 17 bases between them. CDR3 in amino acids: CASSLISRGVGEQFF. CDR3 nucleotides: TGTGCCAGCAGCTTAATCTCGCGGGGCGTTGGGGAGCAGTTCTTC.

This clonotype turned up a few times. The chain links TRBV12-5 to TRBJ1-5; D perhaps matches TRBD1 (6 bases). From germline, CDR1 is LGHNT and CDR2 FRNRAP. This CDR3 is built from 13 residues. V was trimmed by 6 bases and J by 4 bases, leaving 10 bases between them. The CDR3: CASGQDRNQPQHF. CDR3 DNA sequence: TGTGCTAGTGGCCAAGACAGGAATCAGCCCCAGCATTTT. The variable domain in full, completed from reference TRBV12-5 and TRBJ1-5, reads DARVTQTPRHKVTEMGQEVTMRCQPILGHNTVFWYRQTMMQGLELLAYFRNRAPLDDSGMPKDRFSAEMPDATLATLKIQPSEPRDSAVYFCASGQDRNQPQHFGDGTRLSIL.

This clonotype has a handful of counts. The V call is TRBV5-1, the J call TRBJ2-5; 7 bases line up with TRBD1. This CDR3 spans 12 amino acids. V trimming: 6 bases; J trimming: 4 bases; junction bases outside the gene matches: 3. The germline CDR1 and CDR2 sequences are SGHRS and YFSETQ. DNA of the CDR3: TGCGCCAGCATAGGGGGCTCAGAGACCCAGTACTTC. Protein: CASIGGSETQYF.

This chain's CDR3 is CASSTQAGAYEQYF. In nucleotides, the CDR3 is TGTGCCAGCAGCACGCAAGCGGGGGCCTACGAGCAGTACTTC. The J gene is TRBJ2-7, the V gene TRBV7-9, with 8 positions matching TRBD2. CDR3 length: 14 residues. Germline CDR1 is SEHNR and CDR2 is FQNEAQ (reference sequence). V dropped 5 bases and J dropped 2; count of bases not matched to a gene: 5.

This clonotype was picked up one time. CDR3 protein: CASSLVSSGGSSYNEQFF. CDR3 coding DNA: TGTGCCAGCAGCTTAGTTTCCAGCGGGGGATCCTCCTACAATGAGCAGTTCTTC. This chain uses TRBV7-3 with TRBJ2-1, with 8 nucleotides matching TRBD2. This CDR3 contains 18 residues. J was trimmed by 0 bases and V by 2 bases; bases with no gene match: 9. In germline, CDR1 is SGHTA, CDR2 FQGTGA.

This clonotype was observed a few times. The chain employs TRBV15 and TRBJ2-5, with D unresolved. The CDR3 totals 13 residues. Looked up from germline, CDR1 is LNHNV and CDR2 is YYDKDF (reference sequence). V lost 7 bases to trimming and J lost 0 bases, with 9 bases between them. The CDR3: CATTRSHQETQYF. DNA of the CDR3: TGTGCCACCACCCGTTCCCACCAAGAGACCCAGTACTTC.

The chain is built from TRBV7-2 and TRBJ1-3; 8 bases are a match to TRBD1. The CDR3 covers 15 residues. Trimming took 4 bases from V and 7 from J; bases not matched to a gene: 9. From germline, CDR1 is SGHTA and CDR2 FQGNSA. Written as DNA, the CDR3 is TGTGCCAGCAGCTACCGGACAGGGAAGATCAACACCATATATTTT. Amino acid sequence: CASSYRTGKINTIYF. Together with reference TRBV7-2 and TRBJ1-3, the CDR3 gives the full variable domain: GAGVSQSPSNKVTEKGKDVELRCDPISGHTALYWYRQSLGQGLEFLIYFQGNSAPDKSGLPSDRFSAERTGGSVSTLTIQRTQQEDSAVYLCASSYRTGKINTIYFGEGSWLTVV.

The genes are TRBV5-5 and TRBJ1-2; D is uncertain. Trimming shortened V by 1 base and J by 2 bases, and 9 bases separated the two germline ends. Germline values: CDR1 SGHKS, CDR2 YYEKEE (reference sequence). The CDR3 consists of 14 residues. CDR3 coding DNA: TGTGCCAGCAGCTTGTTGGTTGGAAACTATGGCTACACCTTC. Translating it yields CASSLLVGNYGYTF.

The rearrangement joins TRBV7-2 to TRBJ2-7; the D gene is possibly TRBD2 (5 bases). V shed 1 base and J shed 7 bases, with 14 bases lying between them. CDR3 size: 14 residues. Germline CDR1 and CDR2: SGHTA and FQGNSA. The CDR3, as DNA: TGTGCCAGCAGCTTAGGGTCTAGCACTGGGGAGCAGTACTTC. Its translation: CASSLGSSTGEQYF.

This clonotype has a handful of counts. The V call is TRBV4-1, the J call TRBJ2-1, with 10 nucleotides matching TRBD2. Germline V gene sequence: CDR1 MGHRA, CDR2 YSYEKL. This CDR3 has 15 amino acids. V shed 0 bases and J 15 bases; nucleotides not matched to a gene: 11. CDR3 DNA: TGCGCCAGCAGCCAAGAAGGGGCTAGCGGGAGTAACCCGTTCTTC. Encoded protein: CASSQEGASGSNPFF.

This clonotype has just a few counts. The chain is built from TRBV20-1 and TRBJ2-2, with TRBD2 matching 9 bases. V dropped 6 bases and J dropped 6; count of bases not matched to a gene: 8. Germline V gene sequence: CDR1 DFQATT, CDR2 SNEGSKA (reference sequence). The CDR3 totals 14 residues. The CDR3 is CSAMGLADPGELFF. The CDR3 bases are TGCAGTGCAATGGGACTAGCAGACCCCGGGGAGCTGTTTTTT.

This clonotype was observed many times. This rearrangement joins TRBV20-1 to TRBJ2-5; 8 positions match TRBD1. The CDR3 loop spans 13 amino acids. The ends lost 4 bases at V and 5 bases at J; junction bases unmatched: 6. Germline V CDR1 and CDR2: DFQATT, SNEGSKA (reference sequence). The CDR3 nucleotides read TGCAGTGCTATAGGCAGGGGGCGGGAGACCCAGTACTTC. Translation gives CSAIGRGRETQYF.

This clonotype was counted ten times or more. The J gene is TRBJ2-2, the V gene TRBV5-1; 7 bases are a match to TRBD1. V gave up 4 bases and J gave up 6 bases; unmatched junction bases: 9. Germline assignment: CDR1 SGHRS and CDR2 YFSETQ. CDR3 length: 15 amino acids. The CDR3 bases are TGCGCCAGCAGCCCCGTTATAGGGGGCTCCGGGGAGCTGTTTTTT. This codes for CASSPVIGGSGELFF. The full variable domain, completed using reference TRBV5-1 and TRBJ2-2, is KAGVTQTPRYLIKTRGQQVTLSCSPISGHRSVSWYQQTPGQGLQFLFEYFSETQRNKGNFPGRFSGRQFSNSRSEMNVSTLELGDSALYLCASSPVIGGSGELFFGEGSRLTVL.

This clonotype was counted a few times. This chain uses TRBV20-1 with TRBJ1-5, with 9 nucleotides matching TRBD1. The germline V gene has CDR1 DFQATT and CDR2 SNEGSKA (reference sequence). J was trimmed by 6 bases and V by 5 bases; bases with no gene match: 8. The CDR3 is 14 residues long. CDR3: CSAEDRGNGQPQHF. For the CDR3, the DNA is TGCAGTGCTGAGGACAGGGGCAACGGTCAGCCCCAGCATTTT.

This chain uses TRBV3-1 with TRBJ2-7; D perhaps matches TRBD1 (6 bases). Germline V lookup: CDR1 LGHDT, CDR2 YNNKEL (reference sequence). The CDR3 extends over 16 amino acids. V dropped 3 bases and J dropped 5 bases, with 20 bases sitting between them. The CDR3 sequence is CASSHQNRAQGDEQYF. The CDR3 region has the DNA TGTGCCAGCAGCCATCAAAACAGGGCCCAAGGTGACGAGCAGTACTTC.

This clonotype was seen a few times. The chain couples TRBV20-1 to TRBJ1-1; no clear D. The germline V gene has CDR1 DFQATT and CDR2 SNEGSKA (reference sequence). Deletions cut 0 bases from V and 8 bases from J, with 7 bases between. The CDR3 is made up of 11 amino acids. The CDR3 protein is CSARDHVEAFF. The DNA of the CDR3 is TGCAGTGCTAGAGACCATGTAGAAGCTTTCTTT.